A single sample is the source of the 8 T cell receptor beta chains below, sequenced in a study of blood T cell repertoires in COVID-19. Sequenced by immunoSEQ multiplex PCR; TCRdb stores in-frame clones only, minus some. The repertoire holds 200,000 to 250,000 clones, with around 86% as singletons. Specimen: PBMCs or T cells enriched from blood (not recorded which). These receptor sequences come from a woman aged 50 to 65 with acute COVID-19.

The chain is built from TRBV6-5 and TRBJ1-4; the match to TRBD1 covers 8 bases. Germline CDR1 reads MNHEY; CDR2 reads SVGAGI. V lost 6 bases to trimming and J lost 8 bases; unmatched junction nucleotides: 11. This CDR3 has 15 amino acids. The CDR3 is CASRFTGTGGEKLFF. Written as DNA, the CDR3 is TGTGCCAGCAGATTTACCGGGACAGGTGGGGAAAAACTGTTTTTT.

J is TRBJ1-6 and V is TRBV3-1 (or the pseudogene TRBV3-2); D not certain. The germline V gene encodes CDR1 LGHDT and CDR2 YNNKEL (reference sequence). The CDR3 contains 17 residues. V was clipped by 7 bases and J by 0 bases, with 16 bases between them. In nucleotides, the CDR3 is TGTGCCAGCAACGAAATCCCGTTTAGCTCCTATAATTCACCCCTCCACTTT. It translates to CASNEIPFSSYNSPLHF.

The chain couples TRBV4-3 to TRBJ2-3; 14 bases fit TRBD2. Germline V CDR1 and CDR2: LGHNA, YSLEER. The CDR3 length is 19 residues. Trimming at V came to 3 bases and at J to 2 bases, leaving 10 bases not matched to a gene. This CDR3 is CASSQSPGLAGAATDTQYF. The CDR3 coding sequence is TGCGCCAGCAGCCAGTCACCGGGACTAGCGGGGGCCGCCACAGATACGCAGTATTTT.

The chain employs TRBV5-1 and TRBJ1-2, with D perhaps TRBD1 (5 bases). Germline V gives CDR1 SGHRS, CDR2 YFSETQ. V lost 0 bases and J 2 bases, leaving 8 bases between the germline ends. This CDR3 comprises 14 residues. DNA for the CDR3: TGCGCCAGCAGCTTGGGGGACTTAAACTATGGCTACACCTTC. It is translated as CASSLGDLNYGYTF. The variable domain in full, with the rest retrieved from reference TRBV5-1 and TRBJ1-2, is KAGVTQTPRYLIKTRGQQVTLSCSPISGHRSVSWYQQTPGQGLQFLFEYFSETQRNKGNFPGRFSGRQFSNSRSEMNVSTLELGDSALYLCASSLGDLNYGYTFGSGTRLTVV.

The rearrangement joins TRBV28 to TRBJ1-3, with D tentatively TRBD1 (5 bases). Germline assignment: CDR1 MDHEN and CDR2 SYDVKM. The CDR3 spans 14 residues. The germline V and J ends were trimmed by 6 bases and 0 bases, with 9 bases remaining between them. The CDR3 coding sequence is TGTGCCAGCAGGTCAGGGAACTCTGGAAACACCATATATTTT. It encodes CASRSGNSGNTIYF. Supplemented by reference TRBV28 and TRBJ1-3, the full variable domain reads DVKVTQSSRYLVKRTGEKVFLECVQDMDHENMFWYRQDPGLGLRLIYFSYDVKMKEKGDIPEGYSVSREKKERFSLILESASTNQTSMYLCASRSGNSGNTIYFGEGSWLTVV.

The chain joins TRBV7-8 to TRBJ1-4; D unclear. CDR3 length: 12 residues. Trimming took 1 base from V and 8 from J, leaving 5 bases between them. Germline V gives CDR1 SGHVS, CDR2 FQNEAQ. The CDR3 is CASSLVQEKLFF. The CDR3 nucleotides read TGTGCCAGCAGCTTAGTCCAGGAAAAACTGTTTTTT. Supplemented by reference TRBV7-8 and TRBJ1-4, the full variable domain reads GAGVSQSPRYKVAKRGQDVALRCDPISGHVSLFWYQQALGQGPEFLTYFQNEAQLDKSGLPSDRFFAERPEGSVSTLKIQRTQQEDSAVYLCASSLVQEKLFFGSGTQLSVL.

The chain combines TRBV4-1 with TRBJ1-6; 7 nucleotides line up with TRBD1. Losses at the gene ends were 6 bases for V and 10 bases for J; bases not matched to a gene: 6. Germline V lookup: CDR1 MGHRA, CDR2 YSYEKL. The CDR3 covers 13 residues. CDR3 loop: CASSPGGESPLHF. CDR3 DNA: TGCGCCAGCAGTCCAGGGGGTGAATCACCCCTCCACTTT.

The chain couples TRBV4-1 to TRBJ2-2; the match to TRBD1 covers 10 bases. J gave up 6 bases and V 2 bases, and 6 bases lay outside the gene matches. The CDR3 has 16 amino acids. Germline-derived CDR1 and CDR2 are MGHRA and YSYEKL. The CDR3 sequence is CASSQPGTGVAGELFF. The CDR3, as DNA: TGCGCCAGCAGCCAACCTGGGACAGGGGTCGCCGGGGAGCTGTTTTTT.